These T cell receptor beta chains were read from a single sample in a study of T cell responses to AZD1222 COVID-19 vaccine. Produced via immunoSEQ multiplex PCR; TCRdb's table is partial and in-frame only. The sample has some 140,000 clones, 91% seen once; the top ten hold around 2.7%. The specimen comprised peripheral blood, sampled on day 0 of AZD1222 vaccination. The origin of the receptors is an adult in good health. The CDR3 runs from the conserved cysteine through the conserved F or W. The D gene is left open where the match is weak. The size field is filled for only some rows; it gives once, few, many or a size class.

d_gene: TRBD2; abundance: .; j_gene: TRBJ2-1; v_gene: TRBV5-1; CDR3nt: TGCGCCAGCAGCTTGTGGGGACTAGCGGAAGCTAAGGGGTTTTACAATGAGCAGTTCTTC; CDR3aa: CASSLWGLAEAKGFYNEQFF
d_gene: .; abundance: .; j_gene: TRBJ1-1; v_gene: TRBV7-3; CDR3nt: TGTGCCAGCAGCTTACGGCCAGCCGAGAGAGCTTTCTTT; CDR3aa: CASSLRPAERAFF
d_gene: .; abundance: once; j_gene: TRBJ1-1; v_gene: TRBV5-1; CDR3nt: TGCGCCAGCAGGGGCCTGATGAACACTGAAGCTTTCTTT; CDR3aa: CASRGLMNTEAFF
d_gene: .; abundance: .; j_gene: TRBJ2-5; v_gene: TRBV7-2; CDR3nt: TGTGCCAGCAGCTTAGCGCTAATCGGGGAAGAGACCCAGTACTTC; CDR3aa: CASSLALIGEETQYF
d_gene: TRBD2; abundance: .; j_gene: TRBJ2-3; v_gene: TRBV9; CDR3nt: TGTGCCAGCAGCCCTAGCGGGGCCACAGATACGCAGTATTTT; CDR3aa: CASSPSGATDTQYF
d_gene: .; abundance: once; j_gene: TRBJ2-7; v_gene: TRBV5-6; CDR3nt: TGTGCCAGCAGCTTGAACGACGAGCAGTACTTC; CDR3aa: CASSLNDEQYF
d_gene: .; abundance: .; j_gene: TRBJ1-2; v_gene: TRBV11-2; CDR3nt: TGTGCCAGCAGCCTAGGGAGGGCCGGCTATGGCTACACCTTC; CDR3aa: CASSLGRAGYGYTF
d_gene: TRBD1; abundance: once; j_gene: TRBJ1-1; v_gene: TRBV15; CDR3nt: TGTGCCACCAGCAACGACAGGGGGGCCAACACTGAAGCTTTCTTT; CDR3aa: CATSNDRGANTEAFF
d_gene: TRBD2; abundance: .; j_gene: TRBJ2-3; v_gene: TRBV10-3; CDR3nt: TGTGCCATCGGCCTAGCGGGACAGGATACGCAGTATTTT; CDR3aa: CAIGLAGQDTQYF
d_gene: .; abundance: .; j_gene: TRBJ2-7; v_gene: TRBV28; CDR3nt: TGTGCCAGCAGCCGGGTCAGGTCTATTCGTTACGAGCAGTACTTC; CDR3aa: CASSRVRSIRYEQYF
d_gene: TRBD1; abundance: .; j_gene: TRBJ1-2; v_gene: TRBV25-1; CDR3nt: TGTGCCAGCAGTCCGGGACAGGGGAACTATGGCTACACCTTC; CDR3aa: CASSPGQGNYGYTF